This T cell receptor (beta chain) was sequenced during a study of long-term antiretroviral therapy in people with HIV. The CDR3 is 13 amino acids. V lost 6 bases to trimming and J lost 4 bases, with 12 bases between them. The V gene's germline CDR1 is MNHEY and CDR2 SMNVEV (reference sequence). Overall study findings and caveats: Repertoires looked antigen-experienced, with only a slight naive shift after ART. Although diversity increased after ART, it remained lower than in transplant donor controls.

The assay, immunoSEQ v3.0, was run at survey level. Here immunoSEQ multiplex PCR was the method, and the copy in TCRdb shows in-frame clones only, minus some. The repertoire holds more than 35,000 clones, with about 96% as singletons. As regards this clone: The antigen remains undetermined.

Only United States sites treated participants with HIV. The TCR comes from a woman aged 45-60 years with HIV. The gene calls are TRBV27 and TRBJ1-2; a weak D match, TRBD1 (6 bases). This sample comprised unsorted PBMCs, obtained 3.7 years after starting antiretroviral therapy. As DNA, the CDR3 is TGTGCCAGCAGCCTCGGGGGCGCCTATGGCTACACCTTC. Its translation: CASSLGGAYGYTF.